A single sample gave rise to the 30 T cell receptor beta chains below, sequenced in a study of long-term antiretroviral therapy in people with HIV (dated 2022 in TCRdb). Sequencing of the TRB variable region was done with the immunoSEQ hsTCRB v3.0 assay at survey level resolution. Drawn from immuneACCESS, this table holds only the in-frame rearrangements with V and J called that TCRdb kept. Clones are partly lost; checked studies trace under half to an unresolved V gene and leave the rest unexplained. The sample table holds approximately 12,000 clones, of which roughly 89% were seen once. Approximately 20% of the sample belongs to the ten largest clones. The sequenced sample was unsorted PBMCs, obtained 0.2 years before starting antiretroviral therapy. These receptor sequences come from a woman between 40 and 50 years old with HIV.

This rearrangement joins TRBV4-2 to TRBJ2-1; TRBD1 aligns across 8 bases. V trimming: 0 bases; J trimming: 9 bases; junction bases outside the gene matches: 10. This CDR3 is 16 amino acids long. Per germline, CDR1 LGHNA and CDR2 YNFKEQ. The CDR3 sequence: CASSQDLTGEGGEQFF. The CDR3 nucleotides read TGTGCCAGCAGCCAAGATCTGACAGGGGAAGGGGGTGAGCAGTTCTTC.

This CDR3 reads CASSDFYQPQHF. CDR3 DNA: TGCGCCAGCAGTGACTTTTATCAGCCCCAGCATTTT. The V call is TRBV10-1, the J call TRBJ1-5; D remains ambiguous. Trimming took off 3 bases at V and 5 bases at J, with 5 bases between the two ends. Germline V gives CDR1 WNHNN, CDR2 SYGVQD (reference sequence). The length of the CDR3 is 12 residues.

The rearrangement joins TRBV7-2 to TRBJ2-7; 9 bases match TRBD2. The CDR3 spans 15 residues. J lost 6 bases, V lost 2 bases, and 8 bases had no gene match. Germline V gives CDR1 SGHTA, CDR2 FQGNSA. The CDR3 here is CASSLFASGVGEQYF. The DNA for the CDR3 is TGTGCCAGCAGCTTATTCGCTAGCGGGGTTGGCGAGCAGTACTTC.

The J gene is TRBJ1-1, the V gene TRBV11-2; D is ambiguous. V was cut by 0 bases and J by 4 bases, with 6 bases left in between. Per germline, CDR1 SGHAT and CDR2 FQNNGV. The CDR3 spans 13 residues. This CDR3 reads CASSLDLGTEAFF. The CDR3 nucleotides are TGTGCCAGCAGCTTAGATCTCGGCACTGAAGCTTTCTTT.

The rearrangement links TRBV19 to TRBJ1-1; no definite D call. The CDR3 is made up of 14 amino acids. With 5 bases removed from V and 4 bases from J, the gap between germline ends came to 14 bases. Germline CDR1 reads LNHDA; CDR2 reads SQIVND (reference sequence). CDR3 in amino acids: CASSSVDIGTEAFF. The DNA for the CDR3 is TGTGCCAGTAGTTCGGTCGACATAGGCACTGAAGCTTTCTTT.

The CDR3 nucleotides read TGTGCCAGCAGCAGGGCTGACGCTGGAAACACCATATATTTT. Translating it yields CASSRADAGNTIYF. The chain employs TRBV5-4 and TRBJ1-3; D not resolved. The length of the CDR3 is 14 residues. The V and J ends lost 4 bases and 2 bases respectively, with 10 bases between them. Germline lookup yields CDR1 SGHNT and CDR2 YYREEE (reference sequence). The complete variable domain, with remaining parts taken from reference TRBV5-4 and TRBJ1-3, reads ETGVTQSPTHLIKTRGQQVTLRCSSQSGHNTVSWYQQALGQGPQFIFQYYREEENGRGNFPPRFSGLQFPNYSSELNVNALELDDSALYLCASSRADAGNTIYFGEGSWLTVV.

In its sample, this clone was seen once. The chain couples TRBV14 to TRBJ1-1; 8 bases agree with TRBD1. The CDR3 is made up of 14 amino acids. Trimming cost V 4 bases and J 1 base; bases outside gene matches: 2. Per germline, CDR1 SGHDN and CDR2 FVKESK. Here the CDR3 reads CASSPDRENTEAFF. Written as DNA, the CDR3 is TGTGCCAGCAGCCCGGACAGGGAGAACACTGAAGCTTTCTTT.

The sample holds one count of this clone. The chain has TRBV7-2 and TRBJ1-1, with D maybe TRBD1 (6 bases). From germline, CDR1 is SGHTA and CDR2 FQGNSA. Trimming removed 7 bases from V and 1 base from J, with 13 bases in between. The CDR3 covers 14 residues. The CDR3 protein is CASTSGHSNTEAFF. The CDR3 DNA reads as TGTGCCAGCACCTCGGGACACTCGAACACTGAAGCTTTCTTT.

A single count supports this clone. The J gene is TRBJ1-2, the V gene TRBV5-1; no reliable D call. The CDR3 covers 15 residues. CDR1 and CDR2 from the germline V gene are SGHRS and YFSETQ. V gave up 3 bases and J gave up 1 base, with 13 bases separating them. The CDR3 nucleotides are TGCGCCAGCAGCTCGGGGTCCGTTCGTAACTATGGCTACACCTTC. Translated, it gives CASSSGSVRNYGYTF.

The genes are TRBV6-5 and TRBJ1-1; possibly TRBD1 for D (6 bases). The V end was cut by 0 bases, the J end by 0 bases, with 11 bases between. CDR1 and CDR2 (germline): MNHEY, SVGAGI. This CDR3 is 16 amino acids long. CDR3 nucleotide sequence: TGTGCCAGCAGTTACTCATGGACAGCAATGAACACTGAAGCTTTCTTT. Protein: CASSYSWTAMNTEAFF.

The chain links TRBV14 to TRBJ1-1; D call uncertain. The V end lost 1 base, the J end lost 6 bases, and 18 bases lay between the germline ends. Per the germline V gene, CDR1 is SGHDN and CDR2 is FVKESK. The CDR3 is 16 amino acids. CDR3 protein: CASSQGPEQSFAEAFF. CDR3 sequence (DNA): TGTGCCAGCAGCCAAGGACCTGAACAGTCGTTCGCTGAAGCTTTCTTT. The full variable domain, with the rest looked up from reference TRBV14 and TRBJ1-1, is EAGVTQFPSHSVIEKGQTVTLRCDPISGHDNLYWYRRVMGKEIKFLLHFVKESKQDESGMPNNRFLAERTGGTYSTLKVQPAELEDSGVYFCASSQGPEQSFAEAFFGQGTRLTVV.

The J gene is TRBJ1-2, the V gene TRBV5-4; D is perhaps TRBD1 (6 bases). The germline gives CDR1 SGHNT, CDR2 YYREEE (reference sequence). Trimming removed 0 bases at V and 4 bases at J, with 16 bases between. This CDR3 contains 16 residues. The CDR3 nucleotides read TGTGCCAGCAGCTTGGCAGGGGTTCCCGTCGGCTATGGCTACACCTTC. This gives the protein CASSLAGVPVGYGYTF.

The CDR3 protein is CASSLTGDTEAFF. The CDR3 nucleotides read TGTGCCAGCAGCCTTACAGGGGACACTGAAGCTTTCTTT. This rearrangement joins TRBV25-1 to TRBJ1-1; 7 bases are a match to TRBD1. Germline V gene data show CDR1 as MGHDK and CDR2 as SYGVNS. V shed 6 bases, J shed 3 bases, and the junction held 4 bases outside the gene matches. This CDR3 region has 13 residues.

This chain links TRBV30 with TRBJ2-6, with TRBD1 as a possible D gene (5 bases). V was shortened by 1 base and J by 0 bases, with 16 bases between the two germline ends. Germline CDR1 reads GTSNPN; CDR2 reads SVGIG (reference sequence). This CDR3 comprises 18 residues. CDR3 sequence reads: CAWSARVGTGSGANVLTF. The CDR3, as DNA: TGTGCCTGGAGTGCACGAGTGGGCACAGGCTCTGGGGCCAACGTCCTGACTTTC.

This clone appeared a single time. The V gene is TRBV7-9, the J gene TRBJ2-5; D is ambiguous. The CDR3 sequence is 11 residues long. V was cut by 4 bases and J by 3 bases, with 3 bases left in between. From germline, CDR1 is SEHNR and CDR2 FQNEAQ (reference sequence). This chain's CDR3 is CASSYEETQYF. The CDR3 DNA reads TGTGCCAGCAGCTATGAAGAGACCCAGTACTTC.

A single count supports this clone. The chain joins TRBV11-2 to TRBJ1-2; D is undetermined. Germline CDR1 and CDR2: SGHAT and FQNNGV. V lost 1 base and J lost 8, with 5 bases in between. The CDR3 consists of 11 residues. The CDR3 DNA follows: TGTGCCAGCAGCTTAGGAGCAGGCTACACCTTC. As protein: CASSLGAGYTF. The full variable domain, rest sourced from reference TRBV11-2 and TRBJ1-2, is EAGVAQSPRYKIIEKRQSVAFWCNPISGHATLYWYQQILGQGPKLLIQFQNNGVVDDSQLPKDRFSAERLKGVDSTLKIQPAKLEDSAVYLCASSLGAGYTFGSGTRLTVV.

The genes are TRBV19 and TRBJ1-1; the match to TRBD1 covers 8 bases. Germline assignment: CDR1 LNHDA and CDR2 SQIVND (reference sequence). The CDR3 is 16 residues long. V shed 7 bases, J shed 5 bases, and the junction held 15 bases outside the gene matches. The CDR3 coding sequence is TGTGCCAGTAAAAGCGGTCAGGGGGCAGAGGGAACTGAAGCTTTCTTT. Protein sequence: CASKSGQGAEGTEAFF.

This clone appeared a single time. The chain is built from TRBV4-3 and TRBJ1-1; D remains unclear. The length of the CDR3 is 15 residues. Germline CDR1 LGHNA, CDR2 YSLEER. V was shortened by 0 bases and J by 1 base, with 9 bases between the two germline ends. The CDR3 nucleotides are TGCGCCAGCAGCCAAGAGCGGGTGGAGAACACTGAAGCTTTCTTT. As protein: CASSQERVENTEAFF.

In DNA, the CDR3 is TGTGCCAGCATGATGGGGGGGGCCAACGTCCTGACTTTC. It codes for CASMMGGANVLTF. The chain couples TRBV27 to TRBJ2-6; no firm D call. The V end lost 7 bases, the J end lost 4 bases, and 8 bases lay between the germline ends. CDR1 is MNHEY, CDR2 SMNVEV, per germline (reference sequence). The CDR3 loop spans 13 amino acids.

V and J are TRBV4-2 and TRBJ2-3; TRBD2 agrees at 8 bases. Germline lookup yields CDR1 LGHNA and CDR2 YNFKEQ. The CDR3 has 17 residues. Losses at the gene ends were 0 bases for V and 2 bases for J; bases not matched to a gene: 7. CDR3 sequence (DNA): TGTGCCAGCAGCCAAGACTGGCGGGGGGCAAACACAGATACGCAGTATTTT. Protein sequence: CASSQDWRGANTDTQYF.

CDR3 residues: CASSRPEAEQFF. The CDR3 nucleotides are TGTGCCAGCAGCCGACCTGAGGCTGAGCAGTTCTTC. V usage is TRBV5-6 and J usage is TRBJ2-1; D not resolved. Trimming removed 4 bases at V and 9 bases at J, with 11 bases between. Germline lookup yields CDR1 SGHDT and CDR2 YYEEEE. CDR3 size: 12 residues.

CDR3 DNA sequence: TGCGCCAGCAGCCGCACGAAGGACACCTCTAACTATGGCTACACCTTC. Its protein is CASSRTKDTSNYGYTF. The chain uses TRBV4-1 and TRBJ1-2; D perhaps matches TRBD1 (5 bases). CDR1 and CDR2 (germline): MGHRA, YSYEKL. There are 16 residues in the CDR3. Between the trimmed V and J ends, which lost 4 bases and 0 bases, there was a span of 15 bases.

This chain uses TRBV5-1 with TRBJ2-7, with D possibly matching TRBD2 (5 bases). The V end lost 4 bases, the J end lost 2 bases, and 16 bases lay between the germline ends. CDR3 size: 15 residues. CDR1 SGHRS and CDR2 YFSETQ come from the germline V gene. The CDR3 loop reads CASSPSGRVTYEQYF. CDR3 DNA: TGCGCCAGCAGCCCTTCGGGGAGAGTTACCTACGAGCAGTACTTC.

The chain is built from TRBV5-1 and TRBJ2-4; D is undetermined. CDR1 and CDR2 (germline): SGHRS, YFSETQ. This CDR3 region has 17 residues. V was trimmed by 4 bases and J by 0 bases, leaving 17 bases between them. CDR3 nucleotides: TGCGCCAGCAGCCCGGGCCAGACCCTCATAGCCAAAAACATTCAGTACTTC. This codes for CASSPGQTLIAKNIQYF.

This chain uses TRBV4-3 with TRBJ1-6; D uncertain. Germline assignment: CDR1 LGHNA and CDR2 YSLEER. CDR3 length: 13 amino acids. V lost 1 base to trimming and J lost 8 bases, with 6 bases between them. CDR3 sequence (DNA): TGCGCCAGCAGCCAAGTCGGGGATTCACCCCTCCACTTT. Translating gives CASSQVGDSPLHF.

The chain couples TRBV19 to TRBJ2-3; TRBD2 might be the D (5 bases). This CDR3 has 15 residues. Trimming shortened V by 6 bases and J by 6 bases, and 19 bases separated the two germline ends. CDR1 and CDR2 from the germline V gene are LNHDA and SQIVND (reference sequence). The CDR3 spells CASSVGRQWRDTQYF. The DNA for the CDR3 is TGTGCCAGTAGCGTTGGACGTCAATGGAGGGATACGCAGTATTTT.

V usage is TRBV19 and J usage is TRBJ1-2; D unresolved. Germline values: CDR1 LNHDA, CDR2 SQIVND (reference sequence). V was clipped by 3 bases and J by 0 bases, with 11 bases between them. This CDR3 has 15 amino acids. The CDR3 region has the DNA TGTGCCAGTAGTATTGCGGGCCGGCCTAACTATGGCTACACCTTC. Its protein is CASSIAGRPNYGYTF.

V and J are TRBV6-6 and TRBJ1-2; 10 nucleotides agree with TRBD1. Germline V gives CDR1 MNHNY, CDR2 SVGAGI (reference sequence). This CDR3 spans 15 amino acids. V shed 4 bases, J shed 4 bases, and the junction held 6 bases outside the gene matches. The CDR3, as DNA: TGTGCCAGCAGTTCTCGACAGGGGGCCGTCTATGGCTACACCTTC. This codes for CASSSRQGAVYGYTF.

V gene TRBV5-6 combines with J gene TRBJ2-7; 12 nucleotides agree with TRBD1. The junction had 8 bases not matched to a gene; V was cut back by 1 base and J by 3 bases. The germline CDR1 and CDR2 sequences are SGHDT and YYEEEE. The CDR3 spans 17 residues. CDR3 protein: CASSLKGQGAKFYEQYF. As DNA, the CDR3 is TGTGCCAGCAGCTTGAAGGGACAGGGGGCGAAATTCTACGAGCAGTACTTC.

The chain links TRBV6-6 to TRBJ1-2; D gene uncertain. This CDR3 has 13 residues. CDR1 is MNHNY, CDR2 SVGAGI, per germline (reference sequence). V was clipped by 2 bases and J by 5 bases, with 9 bases between them. The CDR3 sequence is CASSYQEDYGYTF. CDR3 nucleotide sequence: TGTGCCAGCAGTTACCAGGAGGATTATGGCTACACCTTC.